What follows is one T cell receptor beta chain and its context. Its antigen is unknown. Trimming shortened V by 1 base and J by 3 bases, and 10 bases separated the two germline ends. CDR3 length: 14 amino acids. CDR1 is SGHAT and CDR2 is FQNNGV in the germline V gene. The data stem from a study of vaccination and CD4 T cells after COVID-19. Study context: Treatment of control cultures consisted of a CEFX pool, an HIV-1 Nef pool, or no peptide. Study-wide results and caveats: Spike mono-reactivity marked 304 of 307 vaccine-specific clones in convalescent patients.

As to treatment: approximately 11-day PBMC culture with coronavirus spike peptide pools or control peptides (ViraFEST assay). CD4+ T lymphocytes from the unexposed donor were collected before the COVID-19 pandemic (2011-2018). ViraFEST grew antigen-specific T cells using peptide pools, then sequenced TCRs. Sequencing of DNA taken from cultured CD4+ T cells relied on the Oncomine TCR Beta short-read assay. Each CDR3 protein is one row after TCRdb ran MiXCR on the PCR reads. The sample lists several thousand distinct CDR3 sequences, roughly 39% seen once, with around 19% in the top ten. This chain connects TRBV11-2 to TRBJ2-7; D not resolved. This receptor was taken from a human donor in good health. Sequenced sample: CD4+ T cells from blood, cultured in vitro. CDR3 coding DNA: TGTGCCAGCAGCTTAGTCTTTATGGACTACGAGCAGTACTTC. Protein sequence: CASSLVFMDYEQYF.